The present TCR beta chain was sequenced within a study of OX40 agonist ivuxolimab in advanced cancers. Study-wide context: Ivuxolimab, an antibody acting as an agonist of OX40 (CD134), was used to treat patients. Partial responses were achieved by three patients: one hepatocellular carcinoma, two cutaneous melanoma.

There are 15 residues in the CDR3. Per the germline V gene, CDR1 is MDHEN and CDR2 is SYDVKM. The V and J ends lost 3 bases and 5 bases, in that order; junction bases with no gene match: 10. Profiled with immunoSEQ multiplex PCR; TCRdb holds only in-frame clones, not every one. Of approximately 60,000 clones listed, approximately 91% are singletons. Autoimmune disease history or systemic immunosuppression led to patients being barred. The sequences come from CD4+ or CD8+ T cells sorted from blood, collected in a trial of the OX40 agonist ivuxolimab. This chain joins TRBV28 and TRBJ2-7, with 7 bases that match TRBD2. The TCR comes from an adult with an advanced solid tumor such as melanoma, head and neck, liver or kidney cancer. CDR3 bases: TGTGCCAGCAGTTTTTCGGGAGGACTGCCTCACGAGCAGTACTTC. Translating it yields CASSFSGGLPHEQYF.